This is a list of T cell receptor beta chains from one sample in a study of blood T cells in healthy people across ages. From the 5' RACE reads, TCRdb called clonotypes with MiXCR, one entry per CDR3 protein. The table shows roughly 1,800,000 distinct CDR3 sequences, with 40% to 55% occurring only once. Sequenced material: blood. The receptors here all came from a woman in her forties in good health. Both conserved end residues are part of each CDR3. Fields, in order: V gene, clone size, D gene, J gene, CDR3 protein, CDR3 DNA. D genes are given only for firm matches. Size tells how often a clone was seen (once, few, many) or the class of an expanded clone, and some rows leave it out.

v_gene: TRBV5-1; abundance: -; d_gene: -; j_gene: TRBJ2-3; CDR3aa: CASSLTGTVTDTQYF; CDR3nt: TGCGCCAGCAGCTTGACAGGGACGGTCACAGATACGCAGTATTTT
v_gene: TRBV6-2/TRBV6-3; abundance: few; d_gene: TRBD2; j_gene: TRBJ2-5; CDR3aa: CASSPATSGATQETQYF; CDR3nt: TGTGCCAGCAGTCCGGCGACTAGCGGGGCGACACAAGAGACCCAGTACTTC
v_gene: TRBV7-3; abundance: -; d_gene: TRBD1; j_gene: TRBJ2-6; CDR3aa: CASSTNRGNGANILTF; CDR3nt: TGTGCCAGCAGCACCAACAGGGGGAATGGGGCCAACATCCTGACTTTC
v_gene: TRBV6-5; abundance: -; d_gene: TRBD1; j_gene: TRBJ2-5; CDR3aa: CASSSTERQGSAKYF; CDR3nt: TGTGCCAGCAGTTCTACCGAGAGACAGGGGTCGGCCAAGTACTTC
v_gene: TRBV7-9; abundance: -; d_gene: -; j_gene: TRBJ1-2; CDR3aa: CASSPIQLQQYGYTF; CDR3nt: TGTGCCAGCAGCCCGATACAGTTACAGCAGTACGGCTACACCTTC
v_gene: TRBV15; abundance: -; d_gene: TRBD2; j_gene: TRBJ2-7; CDR3aa: CATSRAGLAGGNEQYF; CDR3nt: TGTGCCACCAGTAGAGCCGGACTAGCGGGTGGCAATGAGCAGTACTTC
v_gene: TRBV6-1; abundance: -; d_gene: -; j_gene: TRBJ1-5; CDR3aa: CASKASQPQHF; CDR3nt: TGTGCCAGCAAGGCGAGTCAGCCCCAGCATTTT
v_gene: TRBV20-1; abundance: -; d_gene: -; j_gene: TRBJ2-1; CDR3aa: CSATPGVYNEQFF; CDR3nt: TGCAGTGCTACCCCGGGTGTCTACAATGAGCAGTTCTTC
v_gene: TRBV9; abundance: -; d_gene: -; j_gene: TRBJ2-7; CDR3aa: CASSVALALDHEQYF; CDR3nt: TGTGCCAGCAGCGTAGCTCTGGCCCTCGACCACGAGCAGTACTTC
v_gene: TRBV15; abundance: -; d_gene: -; j_gene: TRBJ2-7; CDR3aa: CATSRDRAWGEQYF; CDR3nt: TGTGCCACCAGCAGAGACAGGGCTTGGGGCGAGCAGTACTTC
v_gene: TRBV12-3/TRBV12-4; abundance: -; d_gene: -; j_gene: TRBJ2-3; CDR3aa: CASRSRTVSTDTQYF; CDR3nt: TGTGCCAGCAGATCACGGACAGTTAGTACAGATACGCAGTATTTT
v_gene: TRBV3-1; abundance: -; d_gene: -; j_gene: TRBJ2-7; CDR3aa: CATSSSGDSYEQYF; CDR3nt: TGTGCCACCAGTTCGTCGGGGGACTCCTACGAGCAGTACTTC
v_gene: TRBV6-2/TRBV6-3; abundance: -; d_gene: TRBD1; j_gene: TRBJ1-6; CDR3aa: CASSSRQGNHSPLHF; CDR3nt: TGTGCCAGCAGTTCCCGACAGGGTAATCACTCACCCCTCCACTTT
v_gene: TRBV9; abundance: -; d_gene: -; j_gene: TRBJ2-4; CDR3aa: CASSVVGHQGNIQYF; CDR3nt: TGTGCCAGCAGCGTAGTGGGGCACCAGGGGAACATTCAGTACTTC
v_gene: TRBV6-1; abundance: -; d_gene: TRBD2; j_gene: TRBJ2-3; CDR3aa: CASSETSGGARDTQYF; CDR3nt: TGTGCCAGCAGTGAGACTAGCGGGGGGGCAAGAGATACGCAGTATTTT
v_gene: TRBV10-1; abundance: -; d_gene: -; j_gene: TRBJ2-3; CDR3aa: CASRSSGSTDTQYF; CDR3nt: TGCGCCAGCAGAAGCAGCGGTAGCACAGATACGCAGTATTTT
v_gene: TRBV20-1; abundance: few; d_gene: TRBD1; j_gene: TRBJ1-2; CDR3aa: CSGRVRGQGYNYGYTF; CDR3nt: TGCAGTGGGCGCGTAAGGGGACAGGGCTATAACTATGGCTACACCTTC
v_gene: TRBV2; abundance: many; d_gene: TRBD2; j_gene: TRBJ2-6; CDR3aa: CASSTGLARSGANVLTF; CDR3nt: TGTGCCAGCAGTACGGGACTAGCGCGTTCTGGGGCCAACGTCCTGACTTTC
v_gene: TRBV7-2; abundance: few; d_gene: -; j_gene: TRBJ2-4; CDR3aa: CASSSRGKAKNIQYF; CDR3nt: TGTGCCAGCAGCTCCCGGGGCAAAGCCAAAAACATTCAGTACTTC
v_gene: TRBV29-1; abundance: -; d_gene: -; j_gene: TRBJ2-2; CDR3aa: CSVETPGVTGELFF; CDR3nt: TGCAGCGTTGAAACTCCGGGGGTCACCGGGGAGCTGTTTTTT
v_gene: TRBV10-3; abundance: -; d_gene: TRBD1; j_gene: TRBJ2-1; CDR3aa: CAISESQGANNEQFF; CDR3nt: TGTGCCATCAGTGAATCACAGGGGGCCAACAATGAGCAGTTCTTC
v_gene: TRBV7-2; abundance: many; d_gene: -; j_gene: TRBJ2-7; CDR3aa: CASSPAAYEQYF; CDR3nt: TGTGCCAGCAGCCCAGCGGCTTACGAGCAGTACTTC
v_gene: TRBV20-1; abundance: few; d_gene: -; j_gene: TRBJ2-3; CDR3aa: CSASSASTDTQYF; CDR3nt: TGCAGTGCTAGCAGCGCAAGCACAGATACGCAGTATTTT
v_gene: TRBV14; abundance: -; d_gene: TRBD1; j_gene: TRBJ1-2; CDR3aa: CASSQDRSRGTGANYGYTF; CDR3nt: TGTGCCAGCAGCCAAGATCGATCTAGGGGGACAGGAGCTAACTATGGCTACACCTTC